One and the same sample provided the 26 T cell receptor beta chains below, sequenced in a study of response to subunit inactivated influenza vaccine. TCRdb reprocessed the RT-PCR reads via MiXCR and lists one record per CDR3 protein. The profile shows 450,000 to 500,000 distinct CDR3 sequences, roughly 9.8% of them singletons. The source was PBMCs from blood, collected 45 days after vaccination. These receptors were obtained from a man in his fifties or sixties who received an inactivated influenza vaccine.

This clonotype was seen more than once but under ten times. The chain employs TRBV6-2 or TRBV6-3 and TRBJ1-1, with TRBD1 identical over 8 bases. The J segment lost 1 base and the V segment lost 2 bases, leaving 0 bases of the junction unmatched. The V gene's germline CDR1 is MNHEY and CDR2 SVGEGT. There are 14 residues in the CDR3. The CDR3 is CASSYDRGNTEAFF. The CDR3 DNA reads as TGTGCCAGCAGTTACGACAGGGGGAACACTGAAGCTTTCTTT.

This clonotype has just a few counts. DNA for the CDR3: TGTGCCAGCAGCCAAGGGGGTGGCCCCGATACGCAGTATTTT. Translation: CASSQGGGPDTQYF. The gene calls are TRBV3-1 and TRBJ2-3; D gene ambiguous. Trimming stripped 1 base from V and 6 bases from J, with 11 bases between. The CDR3 runs 14 residues. CDR1 is LGHDT and CDR2 is YNNKEL in the germline V gene (reference sequence).

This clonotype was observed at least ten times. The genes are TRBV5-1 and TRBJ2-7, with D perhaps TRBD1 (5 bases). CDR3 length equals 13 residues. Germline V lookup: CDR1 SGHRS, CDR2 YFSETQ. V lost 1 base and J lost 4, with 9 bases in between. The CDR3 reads CASSLLQAYEQYF. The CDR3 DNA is TGCGCCAGCAGCTTGCTACAGGCGTACGAGCAGTACTTC.

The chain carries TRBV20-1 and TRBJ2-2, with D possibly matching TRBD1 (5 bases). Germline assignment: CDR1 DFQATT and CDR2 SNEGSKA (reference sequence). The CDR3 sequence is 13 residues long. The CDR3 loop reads CRPVDKNTGELFF. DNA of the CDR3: TGCAGGCCAGTGGACAAGAACACCGGGGAGCTGTTTTTT.

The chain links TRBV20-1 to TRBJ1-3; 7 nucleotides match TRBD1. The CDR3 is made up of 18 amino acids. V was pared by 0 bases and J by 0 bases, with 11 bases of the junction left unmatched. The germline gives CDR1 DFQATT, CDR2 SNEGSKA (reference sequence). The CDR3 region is CSARDWLDRDSSGNTIYF. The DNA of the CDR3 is TGCAGTGCTAGAGATTGGCTTGACCGGGACAGCTCTGGAAACACCATATATTTT.

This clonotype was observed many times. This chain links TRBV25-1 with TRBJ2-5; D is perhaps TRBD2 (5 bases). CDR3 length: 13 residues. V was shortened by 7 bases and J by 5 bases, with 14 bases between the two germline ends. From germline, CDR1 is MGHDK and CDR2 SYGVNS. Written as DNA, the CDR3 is TGTGCCAGCAAAGAGGGATGGGATGAGACCCAGTACTTC. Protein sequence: CASKEGWDETQYF.

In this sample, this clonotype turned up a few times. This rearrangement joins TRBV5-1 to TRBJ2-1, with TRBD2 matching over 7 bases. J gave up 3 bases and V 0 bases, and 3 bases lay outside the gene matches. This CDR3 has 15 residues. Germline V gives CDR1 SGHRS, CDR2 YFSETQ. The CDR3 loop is CASSLAAGRYNEQFF. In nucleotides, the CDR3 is TGCGCCAGCAGCTTGGCAGCGGGGCGCTACAATGAGCAGTTCTTC.

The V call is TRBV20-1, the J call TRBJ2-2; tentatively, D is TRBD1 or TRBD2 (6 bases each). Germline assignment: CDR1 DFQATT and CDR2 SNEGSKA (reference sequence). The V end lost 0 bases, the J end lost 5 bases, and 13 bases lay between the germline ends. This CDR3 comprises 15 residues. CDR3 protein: CSARDHRRGTGELFF. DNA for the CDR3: TGCAGTGCTAGAGACCACAGGAGGGGGACCGGGGAGCTGTTTTTT.

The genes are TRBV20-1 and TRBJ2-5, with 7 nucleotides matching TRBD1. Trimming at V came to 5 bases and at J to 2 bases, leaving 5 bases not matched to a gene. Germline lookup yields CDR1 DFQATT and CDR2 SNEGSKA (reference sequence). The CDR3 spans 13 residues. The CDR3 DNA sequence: TGCAGTGCTCGCATGGGACAGCAAGAGACCCAGTACTTC. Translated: CSARMGQQETQYF.

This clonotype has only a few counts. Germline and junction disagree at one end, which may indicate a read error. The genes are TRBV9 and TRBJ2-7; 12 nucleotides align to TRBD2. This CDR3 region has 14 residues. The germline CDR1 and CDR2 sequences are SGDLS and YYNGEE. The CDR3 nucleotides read TGTGCCAGCAGCGTACAGCCTAGCGGGAGGGAGCAGCACTTC. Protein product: CASSVQPSGREQHF. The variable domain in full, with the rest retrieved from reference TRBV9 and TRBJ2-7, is DSGVTQTPKHLITATGQRVTLRCSPRSGDLSVYWYQQSLDQGLQFLIQYYNGEERAKGNILERFSAQQFPDLHSELNLSSLELGDSALYFCASSVQPSGREQHFGPGTRLTVT.

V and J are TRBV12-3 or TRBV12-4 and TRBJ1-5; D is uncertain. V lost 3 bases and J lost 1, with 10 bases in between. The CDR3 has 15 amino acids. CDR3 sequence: CASSLLDGSNQPQHF. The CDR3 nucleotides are TGTGCCAGCAGTTTGTTGGATGGGAGCAATCAGCCCCAGCATTTT.

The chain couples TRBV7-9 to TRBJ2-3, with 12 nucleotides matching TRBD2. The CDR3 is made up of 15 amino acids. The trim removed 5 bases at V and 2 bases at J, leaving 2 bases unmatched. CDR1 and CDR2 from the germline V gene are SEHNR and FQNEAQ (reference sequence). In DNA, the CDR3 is TGTGCCAGCAGCACTAGCGGGGGGTCCACAGATACGCAGTATTTT. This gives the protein CASSTSGGSTDTQYF. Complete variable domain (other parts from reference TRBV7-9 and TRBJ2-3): DTGVSQNPRHKITKRGQNVTFRCDPISEHNRLYWYRQTLGQGPEFLTYFQNEAQLEKSRLLSDRFSAERPKGSFSTLEIQRTEQGDSAMYLCASSTSGGSTDTQYFGPGTRLTVL.

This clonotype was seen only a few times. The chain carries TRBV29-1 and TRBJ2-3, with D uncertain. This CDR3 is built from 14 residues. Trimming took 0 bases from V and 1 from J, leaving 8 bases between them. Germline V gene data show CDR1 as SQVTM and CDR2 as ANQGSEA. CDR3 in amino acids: CSVEEGRRTDTQYF. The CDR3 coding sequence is TGCAGCGTTGAAGAGGGCCGGCGCACAGATACGCAGTATTTT.

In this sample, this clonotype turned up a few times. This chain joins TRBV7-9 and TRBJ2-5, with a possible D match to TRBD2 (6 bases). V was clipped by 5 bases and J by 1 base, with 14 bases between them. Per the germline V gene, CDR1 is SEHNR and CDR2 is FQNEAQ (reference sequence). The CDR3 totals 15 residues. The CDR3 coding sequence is TGTGCCAGCAGCACCGGGGCGGGGCCCCAAGAGACCCAGTACTTC. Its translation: CASSTGAGPQETQYF.

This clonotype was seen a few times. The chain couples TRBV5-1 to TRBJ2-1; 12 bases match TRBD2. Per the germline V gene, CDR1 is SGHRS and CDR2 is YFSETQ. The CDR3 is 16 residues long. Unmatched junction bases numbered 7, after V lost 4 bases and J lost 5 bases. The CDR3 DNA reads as TGCGCCAGCAGCCTCACTAGCGGGGGGTCCAACAATGAGCAGTTCTTC. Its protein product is CASSLTSGGSNNEQFF.

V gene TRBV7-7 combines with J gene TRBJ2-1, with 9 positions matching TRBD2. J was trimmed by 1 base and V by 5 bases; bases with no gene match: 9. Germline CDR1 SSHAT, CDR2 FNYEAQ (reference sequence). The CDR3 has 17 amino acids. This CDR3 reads CASSHRLAVGSYNEQFF. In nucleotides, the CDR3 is TGTGCCAGCAGCCACCGACTAGCGGTTGGGTCCTACAATGAGCAGTTCTTC.

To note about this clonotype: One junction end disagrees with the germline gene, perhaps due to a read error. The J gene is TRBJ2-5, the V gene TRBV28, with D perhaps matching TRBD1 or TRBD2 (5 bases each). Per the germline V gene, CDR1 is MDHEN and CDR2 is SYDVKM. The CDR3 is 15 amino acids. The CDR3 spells CASGDPEGYQGTQYF. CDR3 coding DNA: TGTGCCAGCGGGGACCCCGAGGGCTATCAAGGGACCCAGTACTTC. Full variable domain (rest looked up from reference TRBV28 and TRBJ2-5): DVKVTQSSRYLVKRTGEKVFLECVQDMDHENMFWYRQDPGLGLRLIYFSYDVKMKEKGDIPEGYSVSREKKERFSLILESASTNQTSMYLCASGDPEGYQGTQYFGPGTRLLVL.

CDR3 region: CASRRGQPVGNQPQHF. DNA for the CDR3: TGTGCCAGCAGGAGAGGACAGCCCGTGGGCAATCAGCCCCAGCATTTT. The chain has TRBV6-2 or TRBV6-3 and TRBJ1-5; D is perhaps TRBD1 (6 bases). The CDR3 totals 16 residues. Trimming removed 6 bases at V and 2 bases at J, with 17 bases between. Germline V gene data show CDR1 as MNHEY and CDR2 as SVGEGT.

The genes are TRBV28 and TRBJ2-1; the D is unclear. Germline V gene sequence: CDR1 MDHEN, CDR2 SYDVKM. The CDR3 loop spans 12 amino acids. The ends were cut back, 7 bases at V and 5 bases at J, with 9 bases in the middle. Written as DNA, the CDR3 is TGTGCCAGCAATGTAAGACACAATGAGCAGTTCTTC. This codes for CASNVRHNEQFF.

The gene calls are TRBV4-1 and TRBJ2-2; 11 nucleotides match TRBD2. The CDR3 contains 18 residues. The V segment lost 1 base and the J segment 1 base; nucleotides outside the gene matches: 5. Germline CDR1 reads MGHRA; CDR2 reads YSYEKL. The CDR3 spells CASSQVLAGAGNTGELFF. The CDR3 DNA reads TGCGCCAGCAGCCAAGTACTAGCGGGGGCTGGGAACACCGGGGAGCTGTTTTTT.

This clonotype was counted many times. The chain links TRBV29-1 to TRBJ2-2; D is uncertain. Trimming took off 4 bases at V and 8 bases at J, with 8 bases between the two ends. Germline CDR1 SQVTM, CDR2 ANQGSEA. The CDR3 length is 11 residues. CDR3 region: CSVVRLGELFF. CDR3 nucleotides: TGCAGCGTTGTCCGGTTAGGGGAGCTGTTTTTT.

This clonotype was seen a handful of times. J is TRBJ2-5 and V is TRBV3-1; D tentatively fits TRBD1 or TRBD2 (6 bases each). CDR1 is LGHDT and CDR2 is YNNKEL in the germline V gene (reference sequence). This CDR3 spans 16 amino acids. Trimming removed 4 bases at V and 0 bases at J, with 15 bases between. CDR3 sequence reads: CASSPWGAGNQETQYF. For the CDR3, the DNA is TGTGCCAGCAGCCCGTGGGGGGCAGGGAACCAAGAGACCCAGTACTTC.

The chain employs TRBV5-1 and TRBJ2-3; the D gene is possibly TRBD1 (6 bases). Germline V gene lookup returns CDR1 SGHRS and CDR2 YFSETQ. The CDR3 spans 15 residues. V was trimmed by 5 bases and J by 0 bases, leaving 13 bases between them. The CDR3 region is CASRLQGSSTDTQYF. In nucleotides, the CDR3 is TGCGCCAGCAGGTTACAGGGCTCCAGCACAGATACGCAGTATTTT.

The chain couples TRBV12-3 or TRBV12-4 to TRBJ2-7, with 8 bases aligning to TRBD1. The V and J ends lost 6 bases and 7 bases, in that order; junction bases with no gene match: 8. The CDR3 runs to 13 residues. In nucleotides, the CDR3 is TGTGCCAGCAGGCTGACAGGGGTGGGGGAGCAGTACTTC. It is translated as CASRLTGVGEQYF.

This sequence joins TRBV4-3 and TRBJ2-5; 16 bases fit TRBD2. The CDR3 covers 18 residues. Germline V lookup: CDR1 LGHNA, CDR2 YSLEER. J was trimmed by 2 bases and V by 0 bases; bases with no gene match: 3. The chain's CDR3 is CASSQDGTSGRGQETQYF. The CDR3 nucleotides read TGCGCCAGCAGCCAAGACGGGACTAGCGGGAGGGGTCAAGAGACCCAGTACTTC.

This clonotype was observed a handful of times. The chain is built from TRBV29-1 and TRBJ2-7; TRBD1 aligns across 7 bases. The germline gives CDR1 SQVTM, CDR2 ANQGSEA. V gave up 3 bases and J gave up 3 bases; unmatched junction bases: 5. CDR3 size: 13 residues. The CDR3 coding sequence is TGCAGCGTTGAGCGAGGGGGCGGCTACGAGCAGTACTTC. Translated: CSVERGGGYEQYF.